This entry is about one T cell receptor beta chain. The target antigen is unknown. This record comes from a study of T cells after posttransplantation cyclophosphamide. Study-wide results and caveats: Recipient CMV seropositivity and CMV reactivation strongly tracked TRB clonality. Blood and skin or GI T cell repertoires showed limited TRB overlap. Donor-recipient repertoire similarity was low at 1-2 months, rising over year one.

The assay was immunoSEQ multiplex PCR, and TCRdb's table has in-frame clones only and misses some. Of around 43,000 clones listed, roughly 92% are singletons. Per germline, CDR1 ENHRY and CDR2 SYGVKD. V was shortened by 6 bases and J by 5 bases, with 18 bases between the two germline ends. The CDR3 has 15 residues. This receptor was obtained from a woman in her fifties or sixties in good health and a related stem cell transplant donor. Material for sequencing was PBMCs. This chain uses TRBV10-3 with TRBJ2-3; perhaps TRBD2 as D (5 bases). CDR3 protein: CAISGVQRSGDTQYF. In DNA form, the CDR3 reads TGTGCCATCAGCGGGGTCCAACGATCGGGAGATACGCAGTATTTT.